This TCR beta chain emerged from a study of radiation and T cells in renal cell carcinoma. Whole-study results and caveats: Baseline intratumoral clonotype presence is unknown without pretreatment biopsies. Compared with controls, irradiated tumors had more, larger dominant CDR3 motifs.

Data came from immunoSEQ multiplex PCR; TCRdb stores just in-frame clones and leaves some out. This table holds almost 9,500 clones, roughly 59% found once. Germline CDR1 reads SEHNR; CDR2 reads FQNEAQ (reference sequence). V lost 7 bases to trimming and J lost 8 bases, with 14 bases between them. This CDR3 is built from 12 residues. In its sample, this clone is large. The antigen is not known. Treatment noted: 15 Gy SBRT to primary tumor, nephrectomy 4 weeks later. Nephrectomy followed 15 Gy stereotactic body radiation by 4 weeks. The chain recombines TRBV7-9 with TRBJ1-2; D unclear. The sequence was collected from a woman aged 50 to 65 with renal cell carcinoma. The source was tumor tissue, collected from a patient whose treatment included radiotherapy and nephrectomy. CDR3 amino acids: CASIKDRGGYTF. The CDR3 region has the DNA TGTGCCAGCATCAAGGACCGTGGCGGCTACACCTTC.